This passage covers 21 T cell receptor beta chains from one sample sequenced in a study of blood T cell repertoires in COVID-19 (dated by TCRdb to 2020 to 2021). Preparation of the library involved the immunoSEQ multiplex PCR assay. TCRdb limited this immuneACCESS table to in-frame rearrangements with V and J called. A share of clones is missing; checked studies link under half to unresolved V genes, and the rest is unexplained. The sample records fewer than 250,000 clones, roughly 90% of which are singletons. About 5% of the sample comes from the top ten. Source material: peripheral blood. These receptor sequences come from a woman aged 40 to 55 with acute or convalescent COVID-19.

The chain has TRBV29-1 and TRBJ1-2; D is unresolved. V dropped 5 bases and J dropped 0 bases, with 10 bases sitting between them. This CDR3 has 13 residues. CDR1 is SQVTM, CDR2 ANQGSEA, per germline. CDR3 protein: CSVISGTNYGYTF. The CDR3, as DNA: TGCAGCGTTATCTCTGGCACTAACTATGGCTACACCTTC.

This clone was seen only once. The chain combines TRBV6-5 with TRBJ2-7; 15 nucleotides line up with TRBD2. The germline CDR1 and CDR2 sequences are MNHEY and SVGAGI. The V gene end was trimmed by 6 bases and the J gene end by 2 bases; junction bases not matched to a gene: 2. This CDR3 comprises 15 residues. CDR3 amino acids: CASSGLAGGTYEQYV. The CDR3 DNA sequence: TGTGCCAGCAGCGGACTAGCGGGGGGGACCTACGAGCAGTACGTC.

The chain recombines TRBV29-1 with TRBJ2-3; maybe TRBD2 (6 bases). Deletions cut 3 bases from V and 5 bases from J, with 12 bases between. This CDR3 region has 13 residues. Germline CDR1 SQVTM, CDR2 ANQGSEA. This CDR3 is CSVDHGGGDTQYF. DNA of the CDR3: TGCAGCGTTGACCACGGGGGTGGAGATACGCAGTATTTT.

This clone came up once. The genes are TRBV5-4 and TRBJ2-3; 7 nucleotides line up with TRBD2. Germline V gene sequence: CDR1 SGHNT, CDR2 YYREEE (reference sequence). J lost 2 bases, V lost 0 bases, and 15 bases had no gene match. The CDR3 extends over 19 amino acids. This chain's CDR3 is CASSLDGAGSGPVTDTQYF. DNA for the CDR3: TGTGCCAGCAGCTTGGATGGAGCGGGGTCGGGACCCGTCACAGATACGCAGTATTTT.

The chain couples TRBV10-2 to TRBJ1-5; 8 bases map to TRBD1. The CDR3 is 15 residues long. Germline V gives CDR1 WSHSY, CDR2 SAAADI. The V gene end was trimmed by 5 bases and the J gene end by 5 bases; junction bases not matched to a gene: 8. CDR3 nucleotide sequence: TGCGCCAGCAGTCCAGGGGGCAGGGGGTATCAGCCCCAGCATTTT. Its protein product is CASSPGGRGYQPQHF.

V and J are TRBV18 and TRBJ1-5, with a possible D match to TRBD1 (5 bases). CDR3 size: 14 residues. The ends were cut back, 6 bases at V and 1 base at J, with 10 bases in the middle. Germline values: CDR1 KGHSH, CDR2 LQKENI. The CDR3 spells CASSPSGSNQPQHF. The CDR3 region has the DNA TGTGCCAGCTCTCCGTCAGGGAGCAATCAGCCCCAGCATTTT.

This rearrangement joins TRBV4-1 to TRBJ1-2; TRBD1 aligns across 8 bases. The germline CDR1 and CDR2 sequences are MGHRA and YSYEKL. The CDR3 is made up of 18 amino acids. The V gene end was trimmed by 6 bases and the J gene end by 2 bases; junction bases not matched to a gene: 17. CDR3 bases: TGCGCCAGCAGTCCATCGGGACAGGCTCTTGGAGGGAACTATGGCTACACCTTC. It is translated as CASSPSGQALGGNYGYTF.

The chain recombines TRBV5-1 with TRBJ1-4; 8 nucleotides match TRBD1. CDR1 and CDR2 (germline): SGHRS, YFSETQ. The CDR3 spans 15 residues. The trim removed 4 bases at V and 8 bases at J, leaving 10 bases unmatched. This CDR3 reads CASSPRTGSQEKLFF. CDR3 sequence (DNA): TGCGCCAGCAGCCCCCGGACAGGGTCTCAGGAAAAACTGTTTTTT.

V is TRBV27 and J is TRBJ2-4, with TRBD1 matching over 7 bases. Trimming removed 3 bases from V and 8 bases from J; junction bases left unmatched: 16. The V gene's germline CDR1 is MNHEY and CDR2 SMNVEV (reference sequence). This CDR3 region has 17 residues. The CDR3 DNA reads TGTGCCAGCAGTTTTAAACAGGGGTCCACTGTGGAGCACATTCAGTACTTC. The encoded protein is CASSFKQGSTVEHIQYF.

This chain uses TRBV9 with TRBJ1-1; D is unresolved. Trimming stripped 2 bases from V and 1 base from J, with 15 bases between. CDR1 is SGDLS and CDR2 is YYNGEE in the germline V gene. The CDR3 spans 16 residues. The CDR3 here is CASSVQAGTQNTEAFF. The CDR3 DNA follows: TGTGCCAGCAGCGTGCAGGCAGGTACCCAGAACACTGAAGCTTTCTTT.

This chain uses TRBV12-5 with TRBJ1-2, with D possibly being TRBD1 (5 bases). The V end lost 2 bases, the J end lost 0 bases, and 16 bases lay between the germline ends. From germline, CDR1 is LGHNT and CDR2 FRNRAP. The CDR3 has 17 residues. CDR3 nucleotides: TGTGCTAGTGGTTTGACAACGGCAGGGCTAACTAACTATGGCTACACCTTC. Translated: CASGLTTAGLTNYGYTF.

The chain combines TRBV5-1 with TRBJ1-1; D possibly corresponds to TRBD1 (5 bases). This CDR3 spans 13 amino acids. Looked up from germline, CDR1 is SGHRS and CDR2 is YFSETQ. V was shortened by 4 bases and J by 4 bases, with 11 bases between the two germline ends. CDR3 DNA: TGCGCCAGCAGCCCCGCGGGGGGCACTGAAGCTTTCTTT. This encodes CASSPAGGTEAFF.

The V and J genes are TRBV5-5 and TRBJ2-7, with D possibly being TRBD1 (5 bases). CDR1 and CDR2 (germline): SGHKS, YYEKEE (reference sequence). The CDR3 loop spans 15 amino acids. V lost 1 base and J 0 bases, leaving 11 bases between the germline ends. The CDR3, as DNA: TGTGCCAGCAGCTTGAGGGGCTTAACCTCCTACGAGCAGTACGTC. This sequence encodes CASSLRGLTSYEQYV.

J is TRBJ1-3 and V is TRBV18; 9 nucleotides match TRBD1. This CDR3 has 18 residues. Germline values: CDR1 KGHSH, CDR2 LQKENI. V lost 3 bases and J lost 4; bases outside the gene matches: 13. In DNA form, the CDR3 reads TGTGCCAGCTCACCGCTAGCTCCGGGACAGGGTACCGGAAACACCATATATTTT. Translated, it gives CASSPLAPGQGTGNTIYF.

The chain carries TRBV6-6 and TRBJ2-7, with no clear D. Looked up from germline, CDR1 is MNHNY and CDR2 is SVGAGI (reference sequence). V was trimmed by 0 bases and J by 4 bases, leaving 10 bases between them. This CDR3 is built from 14 residues. This CDR3 is CASSYSQISYEQYV. The CDR3 DNA follows: TGTGCCAGCAGTTACTCGCAGATTTCGTACGAGCAGTACGTC.

The rearrangement links TRBV19 to TRBJ1-1; no clear D gene. The germline V and J ends were trimmed by 5 bases and 5 bases, with 12 bases remaining between them. CDR3 size: 13 residues. From germline, CDR1 is LNHDA and CDR2 SQIVND (reference sequence). The CDR3, as DNA: TGTGCCAGTAGTCCCGGGAGTACAACTGAAGCTTTCTTT. It encodes CASSPGSTTEAFF.

This sequence joins TRBV5-1 and TRBJ2-1; 9 nucleotides line up with TRBD1. The CDR3 length is 13 residues. The trim removed 2 bases at V and 9 bases at J, leaving 3 bases unmatched. Germline assignment: CDR1 SGHRS and CDR2 YFSETQ. The DNA for the CDR3 is TGCGCCAGCAGCTTTACAGGGGGCGGTGAGCAGTTCTTC. This sequence encodes CASSFTGGGEQFF.

This clone has only a few counts. The V and J genes are TRBV5-4 and TRBJ1-2; TRBD1 might be the D (6 bases). The germline CDR1 and CDR2 sequences are SGHNT and YYREEE (reference sequence). The CDR3 has 15 residues. With 3 bases removed from V and 0 bases from J, the gap between germline ends came to 12 bases. CDR3 coding DNA: TGTGCCAGCAGCTGGGTGGACAGACCTAACTATGGCTACACCTTC. Amino acid sequence: CASSWVDRPNYGYTF.

The V gene is TRBV6-5, the J gene TRBJ2-2; 10 bases line up with TRBD2. Unmatched junction bases numbered 1, after V lost 0 bases and J lost 6 bases. Germline CDR1 MNHEY, CDR2 SVGAGI. This CDR3 comprises 15 residues. CDR3 nucleotides: TGTGCCAGCAGTTACTCCGGACTAGCGGCCGGGGAGCTGTTTTTT. Translating it yields CASSYSGLAAGELFF.

The J gene is TRBJ2-7, the V gene TRBV23-1; TRBD1 matches 9 bases. TRBV23-1 is assigned to the ORF class and has an uncertain function. This CDR3 spans 19 amino acids. Trimming cost V 6 bases and J 7 bases; bases outside gene matches: 25. CDR3 protein: CASSKTGTGPFISPDEQYV. In DNA, the CDR3 is TGCGCCAGCAGCAAGACCGGGACAGGGCCGTTTATTTCTCCGGATGAGCAGTACGTC.

The chain couples TRBV5-4 to TRBJ2-5; 8 bases line up with TRBD1. Looked up from germline, CDR1 is SGHNT and CDR2 is YYREEE (reference sequence). The CDR3 covers 14 residues. With 1 base clipped from V and 9 bases from J, the junction kept 8 bases outside the gene matches. CDR3 region: CASSLRTGSRSQYF. CDR3 DNA: TGTGCCAGCAGCTTGCGGACAGGGTCACGATCCCAGTACTTC.